The rows below give T cell receptor beta chains drawn from one sample of a study of identical twins. TCRdb used MiXCR to reprocess the 5' RACE reads, holding one entry per CDR3 protein. The repertoire holds approximately 680,000 distinct CDR3 sequences, with just over 7% as singletons. The same sample was also studied in work on yellow fever vaccine responses in identical twins.

The source material was PBMCs. These receptors were collected from a woman under 30 in good health. Each CDR3 is given with its conserved first and last residue. The D gene is left open where the match is weak. Expanded clones get a size class; other rows say once, few or many, or leave the size out.

V	size	J	D	DNA	CDR3
TRBV20-1	many	TRBJ2-5	-	TGCAGTGCTAGAGCGGACAGCCTCCAAGAGACCCAGTACTTC	CSARADSLQETQYF
TRBV6-7	-	TRBJ2-1	-	TGTGCCAGCATCCTCCCGAGCGAGCAGTTCTTC	CASILPSEQFF
TRBV6-1	many	TRBJ2-5	TRBD2	TGTGCCAGCCAGCCAGGTACTAGCGGGAGAGAGACCCAGTACTTC	CASQPGTSGRETQYF
TRBV4-1	many	TRBJ1-1	TRBD1	TGCGCCAGCAGCCTCACCATGGAACAGGGGGCGACAATGAACACTGAAGCTTTCTTT	CASSLTMEQGATMNTEAFF
TRBV3-1	many	TRBJ2-7	TRBD2	TGTGCCAGCAGCCCTGGACTAGCAGGATACGAGCAGTACTTC	CASSPGLAGYEQYF
TRBV27	-	TRBJ2-7	TRBD2	TGTGCCAGCAGTCAAGCGGGAGTTGACTCCTACGAGCAGTACTTC	CASSQAGVDSYEQYF
TRBV29-1	-	TRBJ2-1	TRBD1	TGCAGCGGAGGGGGCAATGTGCAGTTCTTC	CSGGGNVQFF
TRBV5-6	few	TRBJ2-1	-	TGTGCCAGCAGCTTCGCGGGGGCGGTCAATGAGCAGTTCTTC	CASSFAGAVNEQFF
TRBV5-1	-	TRBJ2-7	-	TGCGCCAGCAGCTTGGCCGAGGTTAGCGACGAGCAGTACTTC	CASSLAEVSDEQYF
TRBV5-1	many	TRBJ2-5	-	TGCGCCAGCAGCTTGGGGGTAGCGGAGTACCAAGAGACCCAGTACTTC	CASSLGVAEYQETQYF
TRBV7-2	many	TRBJ2-3	-	TGTGCCAGCAGCTCGCCTCCGGGACACAGAACAGATACGCAGTATTTT	CASSSPPGHRTDTQYF
TRBV5-1	few	TRBJ2-7	-	TGCGCCAGCAGGGGTCAGGGGAAGGACGAGCAGTACTTC	CASRGQGKDEQYF